This TCR beta chain is from a study of Ad26.COV2.S vaccination and SARS-CoV-2 variants. In the case of this clone: Its antigen is currently unknown.

Assay: immunoSEQ multiplex PCR; the TCRdb copy retains only in-frame clones and omits some. The sample shows roughly 180,000 clones, roughly 89% of them seen only once. The CDR3 is 17 residues long. J gave up 4 bases and V 3 bases, and 9 bases lay outside the gene matches. Germline lookup yields CDR1 KGHSH and CDR2 LQKENI. Study conclusions and caveats: Responses of T cells in total may have been underestimated by the TCR breadth and depth analyses. Vaccine and placebo recipients had comparable breadth of non-spike TCRs.

The TCR originated in a human donor who had recovered from COVID-19. The material sequenced was peripheral blood, taken after recovery from COVID-19. The chain joins TRBV18 to TRBJ2-2, with 9 bases that match TRBD1. The CDR3 loop reads CASSPLGQGGATGELFF. For the CDR3, the DNA is TGTGCCAGCTCACCTCTGGGACAGGGCGGAGCCACCGGGGAGCTGTTTTTT. Full variable domain (remainder filled in from reference TRBV18 and TRBJ2-2): NAGVMQNPRHLVRRRGQEARLRCSPMKGHSHVYWYRQLPEEGLKFMVYLQKENIIDESGMPKERFSAEFPKEGPSILRIQQVVRGDSAAYFCASSPLGQGGATGELFFGEGSRLTVL.